This TCR beta chain came from a study of blood T cells in healthy people across ages. This clonotype showed up just a few times. The CDR3 runs to 14 residues. Trimming took off 1 base at V and 5 bases at J, with 12 bases between the two ends. The germline CDR1 and CDR2 sequences are SGHRS and YFSETQ. The second PCR ran about 6 to 11 cycles with a sample-barcoded 5' primer and J-beta primers. TCRdb independently ran MiXCR on the 5' RACE reads; one entry per CDR3 protein. The sample holds just under 750,000 distinct CDR3 sequences, 20% to 25% seen once. The genes are TRBV5-1 and TRBJ1-1; possible D gene TRBD1, 5 bases. This receptor was identified in a man aged 70 or older in good health. The source material was blood. CDR3 sequence reads: CASSLYGGGTEAFF. CDR3 DNA: TGCGCCAGCAGCTTGTATGGGGGAGGGACTGAAGCTTTCTTT.